Included here is one TCR beta chain sequence, with context. Its target antigen remains unknown. Within one base of it there is no much larger clone, and no base qualities were kept. This entry belongs to a study of Ad26.COV2.S vaccination and SARS-CoV-2 variants (dated by TCRdb to the early 2020s). The study in broad terms: Donors in the vaccine arm were drawn from COV1001, a multicentre, randomized, double-blind, placebo-controlled phase I-IIa trial testing Ad26.COV2.S in healthy adults. Trial participants were randomized into five groups of five, in which low-dose or high-dose Ad26.COV2.S was given once or twice, or placebo was given on both occasions. Ad26.COV2.S was administered intramuscularly at 5 x 10^10 or 1 x 10^11 viral particles, either as a single shot or as two shots given 56 days apart. The specificity and breadth of SARS-CoV-2-reactive T cell receptors after Ad26.COV2.S vaccination were assessed by TCRbeta repertoire sequencing. Investigators did not know the trial group allocation while performing experiments and assessing outcomes. The TCR-sequenced set comprised approximately 32 samples: some 20 Ad26.COV2.S vaccine recipients, 5 placebo recipients and 8 SARS-CoV-2 convalescent individuals. Points the paper makes about the study in general: The study lacked the statistical power to compare responses across vaccine doses or regimens. The authors noted that the TCR breadth and depth analyses may have underestimated total T cell responses. After vaccination, substantial breadth of spike-specific CD8+ and CD4+ T cell responses was reported. Vaccine and placebo recipients had comparable non-spike TCR breadth, which fits with the vaccine containing only spike. Higher spike-specific TCR breadth was observed in Ad26.COV2.S recipients than in placebo recipients (P = 0.0014).

The sample's treatment or condition label, in plain terms: around 19 received Ad26.COV2.S at low or high dose, single or two shots; roughly five received placebo; per-sample allocation not given. For vaccine and placebo recipients, repertoires were sequenced using samples collected on day 63 after the first injection. Cohort 1b enrolled about 25 adults aged 18-55 years at a single site in Boston, USA, between 29 July and 7 August 2020. Ad26.COV2.S was a replication-incompetent adenovirus type 26 vector expressing a prefusion-stabilized SARS-CoV-2 spike protein from the original Wuhan strain. Spanning cysteine to phenylalanine, the CDR3 consists of 15 amino acids. Only the CDR3 region is kept as DNA, spanning 45 bases read in frame from base 1. At the junction V is shortened by 4 bases and J by 7 bases, with 20 bases in between. As encoded in the germline V gene (reference sequence), CDR1 is SGHNT while CDR2 is YYREEE.

The immunoSEQ Assay was used to sequence TCRbeta CDR3 regions. After extraction, genomic DNA underwent amplification by bias-controlled multiplex PCR, followed by high-throughput sequencing. The original methods were these. To quantify the absolute abundance of every unique TCRbeta CDR3 region, sequences were collapsed and filtered. T cell fraction was estimated by normalizing TCRbeta template counts to usable DNA, which was measured by amplifying reference genes present in all nucleated cells. Repertoire TCRs were annotated as SARS-CoV-2-specific when V gene, CDR3 amino acid sequence and J gene were exactly matched to a known reactive TCR set. The reference SARS-CoV-2 TCR set came from MIRA and was filtered for enrichment in COVID-19-positive ImmuneCODE repertoires, removing public or cross-reactive TCRs. Drawing on the MIRA antigens, annotated TCRs were analysed further at the level of specific ORF or position within ORF. Breadth was defined as annotated unique rearrangements over total unique productive rearrangements; depth was the summed frequency of those rearrangements. Two-sided Wilcoxon rank-sum tests were used to compare TCR breadth between groups. Sourced from immuneACCESS, this table was stored by TCRdb with only in-frame sequences that have V and J called. A share of the clones is absent; for the studies checked, an unresolved V gene accounts for under half, and the remainder has no known explanation. The V and J calls and clone size are taken from that table; D and trimming were inferred from the DNA. Here the sample has some 340,000 clones; around four fifths occur a single time. The ten biggest clones cover around 2% of the sample.

The rearrangement combines TRBV5-4 with TRBJ1-2; D gene: possibly TRBD1, on 6 matching bases. Sequencing was performed on peripheral blood, taken in a trial of Ad26.COV2.S vaccine versus placebo. This clonotype originated in a person between 18 and 65 years old who received the Ad26.COV2.S COVID-19 vaccine or a placebo. The CDR3 protein is CASSRRTEGSIGYTF. The sequence in DNA is TGTGCCAGCAGCCGTAGGACAGAGGGGTCGATTGGCTACACCTTC. Reference TRBV5-4 and TRBJ1-2 genes cover what lies past the CDR3, so the full variable domain is ETGVTQSPTHLIKTRGQQVTLRCSSQSGHNTVSWYQQALGQGPQFIFQYYREEENGRGNFPPRFSGLQFPNYSSELNVNALELDDSALYLCASSRRTEGSIGYTFGSGTRLTVV.